This TCR beta chain is drawn from a study of cytomegalovirus exposure and HLA in healthy donors. The CDR3 runs to 15 residues. Germline V gene sequence: CDR1 MNHEY, CDR2 SVGAGI. The trim removed 3 bases at V and 6 bases at J, leaving 11 bases unmatched. Everyone who donated was a healthy bone marrow donor. The PCR used 60 Vbeta and 13 Jbeta primers. Using immunoSEQ multiplex PCR, the repertoire was profiled, and TCRdb retains in-frame clones only, with some absent. The sample lists about 170,000 clones, around 76% occurring once. The receptor was derived from a female donor in good health and CMV-seronegative. Sequenced sample: PBMCs. This sequence joins TRBV6-5 and TRBJ2-7; 7 bases agree with TRBD2. DNA for the CDR3: TGTGCCAGCAGTTATGGGGGGGGGATAGGAAGCGAGCAGTACTTC. It codes for CASSYGGGIGSEQYF.